A single sample gave rise to the 12 T cell receptor beta chains below, sequenced in a study of T cell changes during pregnancy in multiple sclerosis. TCRdb's table, derived via immunoSEQ multiplex PCR, lists solely in-frame clones and lacks some. This table has tens of thousands of clones, around 92% appearing once. This sample comprised peripheral blood, obtained in the second trimester of pregnancy. The receptors were gathered from a female donor in good health, enrolled as a control in a pregnancy study.

The V gene is TRBV28, the J gene TRBJ2-3; no definite D call. Germline-derived CDR1 and CDR2 are MDHEN and SYDVKM. This CDR3 is built from 15 residues. Deletions cut 8 bases from V and 0 bases from J, with 15 bases between. The CDR3 DNA is TGTGCCAGCCCCCGACTCGGGTGCAGCACAGATACGCAGTATTTT. As protein: CASPRLGCSTDTQYF.

V is TRBV7-2 and J is TRBJ2-2; TRBD2 is a possible D gene (6 bases). CDR3 size: 16 residues. Germline CDR1 reads SGHTA; CDR2 reads FQGNSA. Trimming shortened V by 5 bases and J by 4 bases, and 17 bases separated the two germline ends. This CDR3 reads CASSQPPHGSTGELFF. In DNA form, the CDR3 reads TGTGCCAGCAGCCAGCCCCCCCACGGGAGCACCGGGGAGCTGTTTTTT. The full variable domain, rest sourced from reference TRBV7-2 and TRBJ2-2, is GAGVSQSPSNKVTEKGKDVELRCDPISGHTALYWYRQSLGQGLEFLIYFQGNSAPDKSGLPSDRFSAERTGGSVSTLTIQRTQQEDSAVYLCASSQPPHGSTGELFFGEGSRLTVL.

The J gene is TRBJ1-2, the V gene TRBV7-2; D not certain. Trimming stripped 2 bases from V and 0 bases from J, with 10 bases between. CDR1 and CDR2 (germline): SGHTA, FQGNSA. The CDR3 spans 15 residues. For the CDR3, the DNA is TGTGCCAGCAGCTTACTGACAAACTCTAACTATGGCTACACCTTC. Its protein product is CASSLLTNSNYGYTF.

The chain links TRBV7-3 to TRBJ2-1, with 9 bases aligning to TRBD1. The length of the CDR3 is 13 residues. V was pared by 4 bases and J by 8 bases, with 3 bases of the junction left unmatched. Looked up from germline, CDR1 is SGHTA and CDR2 is FQGTGA. CDR3 sequence: CASSSRTGDEQFF. The CDR3 DNA reads TGTGCCAGCAGCTCACGGACAGGGGATGAGCAGTTCTTC.

V usage is TRBV18 and J usage is TRBJ1-2, with 10 bases that match TRBD1. Trimming cost V 3 bases and J 8 bases; bases outside gene matches: 6. This CDR3 region has 14 residues. Germline values: CDR1 KGHSH, CDR2 LQKENI. The CDR3 DNA sequence: TGTGCCAGCTCACCTGGGGACAGGGGCGAAGGCTACACCTTC. Protein: CASSPGDRGEGYTF.

The chain is built from TRBV19 and TRBJ2-1; D call uncertain. Germline-derived CDR1 and CDR2 are LNHDA and SQIVND (reference sequence). The CDR3 is made up of 15 amino acids. Trimming took off 5 bases at V and 4 bases at J, with 15 bases between the two ends. CDR3 in amino acids: CASSLYSMTYNEQFF. The CDR3 DNA sequence: TGTGCCAGTAGTTTGTATAGCATGACTTACAATGAGCAGTTCTTC.

CDR3 nucleotides: TGTGCCAGCAGTTACTTAGCGGGAGGTTCCTACAATGAGCAGTTCTTC. Protein sequence: CASSYLAGGSYNEQFF. The V and J genes are TRBV6-6 and TRBJ2-1, with 10 bases fitting TRBD2. The V gene's germline CDR1 is MNHNY and CDR2 SVGAGI (reference sequence). V was clipped by 1 base and J by 1 base; unmatched bases: 1. The CDR3 runs 16 residues.

V gene TRBV7-2 combines with J gene TRBJ1-1, with 11 bases matching TRBD1. The CDR3 is made up of 12 amino acids. V shed 4 bases and J 11 bases; nucleotides not matched to a gene: 3. CDR1 and CDR2 from the germline V gene are SGHTA and FQGNSA. CDR3 in DNA: TGTGCCAGCAGCTACGGACAGGGGGCGGCTTTCTTT. Translated, it gives CASSYGQGAAFF.

This clone turned up a few times. The chain couples TRBV28 to TRBJ1-1; 8 nucleotides agree with TRBD1. J gave up 4 bases and V 6 bases, and 4 bases lay outside the gene matches. Germline V gene lookup returns CDR1 MDHEN and CDR2 SYDVKM. This CDR3 has 13 residues. CDR3 coding DNA: TGTGCCAGCAGCACAGGGGGGGGCACTGAAGCTTTCTTT. This gives the protein CASSTGGGTEAFF. Complete variable domain (other parts from reference TRBV28 and TRBJ1-1): DVKVTQSSRYLVKRTGEKVFLECVQDMDHENMFWYRQDPGLGLRLIYFSYDVKMKEKGDIPEGYSVSREKKERFSLILESASTNQTSMYLCASSTGGGTEAFFGQGTRLTVV.

The chain joins TRBV9 to TRBJ2-1, with D perhaps matching TRBD2 (5 bases). The germline V gene encodes CDR1 SGDLS and CDR2 YYNGEE. The CDR3 is 17 residues long. Trimming took 0 bases from V and 5 from J, leaving 18 bases between them. This CDR3 reads CASSVASGPAWNNEQFF. CDR3 nucleotides: TGTGCCAGCAGCGTAGCCAGCGGCCCTGCTTGGAACAATGAGCAGTTCTTC.

A remark on this clone: The junction shows a germline mismatch at one end, possibly a read error. This chain links TRBV27 with TRBJ2-2, with D possibly TRBD2 on 6 matching bases. CDR1 is MNHEY, CDR2 SMNVEV, per germline (reference sequence). The CDR3 is made up of 16 amino acids. The CDR3 sequence is CASSSSDLGNTGELFF. CDR3 coding DNA: TGTGCCAGCAGTTCTAGCGACCTGGGCAACACTGGGGAGCTGTTTTTT.

The DNA for the CDR3 is TGTGCCAGTAGTACAACGGCCGCCGGGACTGAAGCTTTCTTT. Its translation is CASSTTAAGTEAFF. This chain connects TRBV19 to TRBJ1-1, with D unresolved. In germline, CDR1 is LNHDA, CDR2 SQIVND (reference sequence). V was pared by 4 bases and J by 5 bases, with 14 bases between. This CDR3 has 14 residues.